These 32 T cell receptor beta chains were all obtained from the same sample, sequenced in a study of T cell responses to AZD1222 COVID-19 vaccine (dated by TCRdb to about 2021). The time point label on this specimen signifies: about 28 days (+/-7) after the second vaccine dose. Library creation used the immunoSEQ multiplex PCR assay. Imported from immuneACCESS, the table was reduced by TCRdb to in-frame sequences with V and J called. These copies leave out some clones; in studies compared against another copy, an unresolved V gene accounts for under half, and the cause of the remainder is not known. A total of 65,000 to 85,000 clones appear in this sample, 80% of them only once. Together, the top ten hold 11% to 15% of the sample. Sample: peripheral blood, taken 28 days after the second AZD1222 dose. The origin of the receptors is an adult who received the AZD1222 COVID-19 vaccine.

This clone has a handful of counts. CDR3 nucleotides: TGCGCCAGCAGCCAAGGAACTAAGCGGACAGATACGCAGTATTTT. Encoded protein: CASSQGTKRTDTQYF. V is TRBV4-1 and J is TRBJ2-3; possible D gene TRBD2, 5 bases. The length of the CDR3 is 15 residues. Germline values: CDR1 MGHRA, CDR2 YSYEKL. With 1 base removed from V and 3 bases from J, the gap between germline ends came to 11 bases.

The rearrangement links TRBV28 to TRBJ2-7; a weak D match, TRBD1 (5 bases). The CDR3 has 13 amino acids. The V end lost 7 bases, the J end lost 0 bases, and 10 bases lay between the germline ends. CDR1 MDHEN and CDR2 SYDVKM come from the germline V gene. As DNA, the CDR3 is TGTGCCAGCACCCAGGGTTTCTCCTACGAGCAGTACTTC. Protein sequence: CASTQGFSYEQYF.

V usage is TRBV2 and J usage is TRBJ1-6; the D gene is possibly TRBD1 (5 bases). The CDR3 has 13 residues. Germline values: CDR1 SNHLY, CDR2 FYNNEI. V was cut by 8 bases and J by 8 bases, with 13 bases left in between. The CDR3 nucleotides are TGTGCCAGCTCGCAGGGCCTGGATTCACCCCTCCACTTT. This gives the protein CASSQGLDSPLHF. Full variable domain (outside the CDR3, taken from reference TRBV2 and TRBJ1-6): EPEVTQTPSHQVTQMGQEVILRCVPISNHLYFYWYRQILGQKVEFLVSFYNNEISEKSEIFDDQFSVERPDGSNFTLKIRSTKLEDSAMYFCASSQGLDSPLHFGNGTRLTVT.

This clone was detected ten times or more. The rearrangement links TRBV4-3 to TRBJ1-3, with a tentative D call TRBD1 (5 bases). The V and J ends lost 0 bases and 0 bases respectively, with 12 bases between them. The length of the CDR3 is 17 residues. The germline V gene has CDR1 LGHNA and CDR2 YSLEER. The CDR3 sequence is CASSQDYGTVSGNTIYF. Here the CDR3 DNA reads TGCGCCAGCAGCCAAGATTACGGGACGGTCTCTGGAAACACCATATATTTT.

There are a few counts of this clone. The rearrangement uses TRBV24-1 and TRBJ1-1; tentative D call: TRBD1 (5 bases). Trimming took 0 bases from V and 4 from J, leaving 11 bases between them. Germline V gene sequence: CDR1 KGHDR, CDR2 SFDVKD. This CDR3 has 15 amino acids. Here the CDR3 DNA reads TGTGCCACCAGTGATTTGGGGGGAGAGGGCACTGAAGCTTTCTTT. It translates to CATSDLGGEGTEAFF.

This clone has just one count. The J gene is TRBJ1-6, the V gene TRBV11-2; D is unresolved. The ends were cut back, 2 bases at V and 14 bases at J, with 19 bases in the middle. Germline CDR1 reads SGHAT; CDR2 reads FQNNGV. The CDR3 sequence is 15 residues long. CDR3 sequence: CASSLNGQAPTALHF. The CDR3 region has the DNA TGTGCCAGCAGCTTAAACGGGCAGGCCCCAACGGCCCTCCACTTT.

The chain recombines TRBV30 with TRBJ2-5, with D perhaps TRBD1 or TRBD2 (7 bases each). The CDR3 runs 13 residues. Germline V gives CDR1 GTSNPN, CDR2 SVGIG (reference sequence). Trimming stripped 4 bases from V and 4 bases from J, with 13 bases between. The CDR3 sequence: CAWKQGRGETQYF. CDR3 nucleotide sequence: TGTGCCTGGAAACAGGGGAGGGGAGAGACCCAGTACTTC. Using reference TRBV30 and TRBJ2-5 for the parts outside the CDR3, the full variable domain is SQTIHQWPATLVQPVGSPLSLECTVEGTSNPNLYWYRQAAGRGLQLLFYSVGIGQISSEVPQNLSASRPQDRQFILSSKKLLLSDSGFYLCAWKQGRGETQYFGPGTRLLVL.

The chain is built from TRBV5-4 and TRBJ2-7, with D possibly being TRBD2 (6 bases). The CDR3 has 13 residues. V lost 5 bases and J 3 bases, leaving 12 bases between the germline ends. CDR1 SGHNT and CDR2 YYREEE come from the germline V gene (reference sequence). Here the CDR3 DNA reads TGTGCCAGCAGGGCAGGGACTGACTACGAGCAGTACTTC. Translated: CASRAGTDYEQYF. The full variable domain, in which reference TRBV5-4 and TRBJ2-7 provide the parts outside the CDR3, is ETGVTQSPTHLIKTRGQQVTLRCSSQSGHNTVSWYQQALGQGPQFIFQYYREEENGRGNFPPRFSGLQFPNYSSELNVNALELDDSALYLCASRAGTDYEQYFGPGTRLTVT.

The genes are TRBV4-1 and TRBJ1-6; no reliable D call. V gave up 0 bases and J gave up 10 bases, with 16 bases separating them. There are 16 residues in the CDR3. Germline values: CDR1 MGHRA, CDR2 YSYEKL. The CDR3 here is CASSQDEGFLGSPLHF. The CDR3, as DNA: TGCGCCAGCAGCCAAGATGAGGGTTTCTTGGGGTCACCCCTCCACTTT.

Only a few counts were recorded for this clone. The CDR3 protein is CASSQSLSSYNSPLHF. In nucleotides, the CDR3 is TGCGCCAGCAGCCAATCACTCAGCTCCTATAATTCACCCCTCCACTTT. The chain joins TRBV4-3 to TRBJ1-6; D call uncertain. Looked up from germline, CDR1 is LGHNA and CDR2 is YSLEER. The CDR3 is 16 amino acids. V lost 2 bases and J lost 0, with 8 bases in between.

The V and J genes are TRBV18 and TRBJ1-2; no reliable D call. Germline CDR1 reads KGHSH; CDR2 reads LQKENI. The CDR3 has 13 amino acids. Trimming cost V 2 bases and J 3 bases, with 7 bases left between them. CDR3 amino acids: CASSPSRDYGYTF. The DNA for the CDR3 is TGTGCCAGCTCACCAAGTCGGGACTATGGCTACACCTTC.

This CDR3 reads CASTLDPFFLYEQYF. As DNA, the CDR3 is TGTGCCAGCACCCTTGACCCGTTCTTCCTTTACGAGCAGTACTTC. The chain couples TRBV6-5 to TRBJ2-7; D remains unclear. From germline, CDR1 is MNHEY and CDR2 SVGAGI. V lost 7 bases and J 4 bases, leaving 20 bases between the germline ends. CDR3 size: 15 residues.

The J gene is TRBJ1-2, the V gene TRBV5-1; no firm D call. The V end lost 1 base, the J end lost 7 bases, and 17 bases lay between the germline ends. Germline CDR1 and CDR2: SGHRS and YFSETQ. The CDR3 spans 15 residues. CDR3 sequence reads: CASSLRYIGNSGYTF. CDR3 nucleotide sequence: TGCGCCAGCAGCTTGAGGTATATCGGGAATTCTGGCTACACCTTC.

This clone was detected only once. The rearrangement uses TRBV9 and TRBJ2-7; 9 bases line up with TRBD1. From germline, CDR1 is SGDLS and CDR2 YYNGEE. J lost 5 bases, V lost 1 base, and 7 bases had no gene match. This CDR3 is 15 amino acids long. This CDR3 reads CASSVTGQGMHEQYF. CDR3 nucleotide sequence: TGTGCCAGCAGCGTAACGGGACAGGGTATGCACGAGCAGTACTTC.

The genes are TRBV3-1 (or the pseudogene TRBV3-2) and TRBJ1-3; D call uncertain. Trimming removed 1 base at V and 8 bases at J, with 9 bases between. The CDR3 extends over 13 amino acids. Looked up from germline, CDR1 is LGHDT and CDR2 is YNNKEL (reference sequence). The CDR3 protein is CASSQATGDTIYF. The CDR3 coding sequence is TGTGCCAGCAGCCAAGCCACCGGGGACACCATATATTTT.

The rearrangement uses TRBV11-3 and TRBJ1-5, with D possibly matching TRBD1 (5 bases). V lost 5 bases and J lost 0, with 20 bases in between. Germline CDR1 is SGHNT and CDR2 is YENEEA. This CDR3 is 18 amino acids long. This CDR3 reads CASSPEGPRDHSNQPQHF. DNA of the CDR3: TGTGCCAGCAGCCCAGAGGGTCCCCGGGACCATAGCAATCAGCCCCAGCATTTT.

The chain employs TRBV6-5 and TRBJ2-3; no firm D call. This CDR3 has 16 residues. V was trimmed by 4 bases and J by 3 bases, leaving 17 bases between them. CDR1 and CDR2 from the germline V gene are MNHEY and SVGAGI. CDR3 in DNA: TGTGCCAGCAGTTTTCTTAGTTTACGTTTAACAGATACGCAGTATTTT. Translated: CASSFLSLRLTDTQYF.

V is TRBV9 and J is TRBJ1-1, with D possibly being TRBD1 (6 bases). The CDR3 runs to 14 residues. The V gene's germline CDR1 is SGDLS and CDR2 YYNGEE. The V and J ends lost 2 bases and 6 bases respectively, with 14 bases between them. The CDR3, as DNA: TGTGCCAGCAGCGTGACACAGGGTAAGGCTGAAGCTTTCTTT. This codes for CASSVTQGKAEAFF.

The sample holds a few counts of this clone. The V call is TRBV18, the J call TRBJ2-7; 11 nucleotides align to TRBD1. Per the germline V gene, CDR1 is KGHSH and CDR2 is LQKENI. The J segment lost 4 bases and the V segment lost 8 bases, leaving 7 bases of the junction unmatched. The CDR3 contains 14 residues. The CDR3 loop reads CASPTGTGGYEQYF. CDR3 DNA sequence: TGTGCCAGCCCGACCGGGACAGGGGGTTACGAGCAGTACTTC.

J is TRBJ2-3 and V is TRBV6-5, with D maybe TRBD2 (5 bases). Deletions cut 0 bases from V and 2 bases from J, with 12 bases between. Per the germline V gene, CDR1 is MNHEY and CDR2 is SVGAGI. The length of the CDR3 is 16 residues. In DNA, the CDR3 is TGTGCCAGCAGTTACTCCCCGGGGAGTATCACAGATACGCAGTATTTT. This sequence encodes CASSYSPGSITDTQYF.

This clone has just a few counts. The gene calls are TRBV27 and TRBJ1-1; D might be TRBD1 (5 bases). This CDR3 is 14 amino acids long. Trimming shortened V by 0 bases and J by 7 bases, and 12 bases separated the two germline ends. Germline assignment: CDR1 MNHEY and CDR2 SMNVEV (reference sequence). CDR3 sequence: CASSLSRASGEAFF. The CDR3 nucleotides are TGTGCCAGCAGTTTATCCAGGGCGTCGGGTGAAGCTTTCTTT.

As concerns this clone: At the DNA level, this CDR3 is encoded by other sequences in the same sample as well. The CDR3 DNA follows: TGTGCCAGCAGCTTGGACAGGGGGCCCTCCCCCCTCCACTTT. Encoded protein: CASSLDRGPSPLHF. The J gene is TRBJ1-6, the V gene TRBV5-4; TRBD1 agrees at 9 bases. The ends lost 0 bases at V and 13 bases at J; junction bases unmatched: 5. Germline CDR1 is SGHNT and CDR2 is YYREEE (reference sequence). The CDR3 runs to 14 residues.

The V and J genes are TRBV5-1 and TRBJ2-1; 9 bases align to TRBD2. Germline V gives CDR1 SGHRS, CDR2 YFSETQ. The length of the CDR3 is 17 residues. The J segment lost 9 bases and the V segment lost 2 bases, leaving 15 bases of the junction unmatched. CDR3: CASSLRTGTSLSSEQFF. CDR3 nucleotide sequence: TGCGCCAGCAGCTTAAGAACCGGGACTAGCCTTTCGTCTGAGCAGTTCTTC.

V and J are TRBV3-1 (or the pseudogene TRBV3-2) and TRBJ1-5; D call uncertain. Germline V gene lookup returns CDR1 LGHDT and CDR2 YNNKEL (reference sequence). This CDR3 comprises 14 residues. V was cut by 4 bases and J by 3 bases, with 10 bases left in between. CDR3 DNA: TGTGCCAGCAGCCCTGACACCATCAATCAGCCCCAGCATTTT. This translates into CASSPDTINQPQHF.

The chain links TRBV6-5 to TRBJ1-1; tentative D call: TRBD1 (6 bases). The CDR3 is 14 amino acids. Trimming cost V 7 bases and J 1 base, with 13 bases left between them. CDR1 is MNHEY, CDR2 SVGAGI, per germline. CDR3 sequence (DNA): TGTGCCAGCAACCCAAGACAGGAGAACACTGAAGCTTTCTTT. Its protein product is CASNPRQENTEAFF.

Comment on this clone: Other DNA sequences in the same sample also yield this CDR3. CDR3 residues: CASSLGADTQYF. In DNA form, the CDR3 reads TGTGCCAGCAGCTTAGGTGCAGATACGCAGTATTTT. The genes are TRBV7-9 and TRBJ2-3; D is unresolved. Germline-derived CDR1 and CDR2 are SEHNR and FQNEAQ (reference sequence). Trimming took off 1 base at V and 4 bases at J, with 3 bases between the two ends. This CDR3 contains 12 residues.

This rearrangement joins TRBV13 to TRBJ2-4; tentatively, D is TRBD1 or TRBD2 (7 bases each). This CDR3 region has 14 residues. V shed 5 bases and J shed 6 bases, with 14 bases lying between them. Germline V gives CDR1 PRHDT, CDR2 FYEKMQ (reference sequence). The CDR3, as DNA: TGTGCCAGCAGCCGCAGGGGGGGAATAAACATTCAGTACTTC. Translating gives CASSRRGGINIQYF.

The chain links TRBV30 to TRBJ1-1; maybe TRBD1 (6 bases). Germline assignment: CDR1 GTSNPN and CDR2 SVGIG (reference sequence). CDR3 length equals 17 residues. Trimming removed 4 bases from V and 1 base from J, with 22 bases in between. CDR3 amino acids: CAWKGGAGRTTNTEAFF. For the CDR3, the DNA is TGTGCCTGGAAGGGGGGGGCTGGTCGAACGACGAACACTGAAGCTTTCTTT.

The V call is TRBV7-8, the J call TRBJ1-2; TRBD1 is a possible D gene (6 bases). V gave up 1 base and J gave up 3 bases, with 15 bases separating them. The CDR3 sequence is 16 residues long. CDR1 and CDR2 from the germline V gene are SGHVS and FQNEAQ. The CDR3 DNA sequence: TGTGCCAGCAGCTTAGAATACCTGCACAGGGACTATGGCTACACCTTC. It translates to CASSLEYLHRDYGYTF.

CDR3 DNA: TGTGCCAGCAGCCTACAGGCCCCGATCAATAATTCACCCCTCCACTTT. Its protein is CASSLQAPINNSPLHF. The chain is built from TRBV7-2 and TRBJ1-6; perhaps TRBD1 as D (5 bases). V gave up 5 bases and J gave up 5 bases, with 16 bases separating them. This CDR3 contains 16 residues. Germline V CDR1 and CDR2: SGHTA, FQGNSA.

The V gene is TRBV11-1, the J gene TRBJ1-2, with TRBD1 matching over 7 bases. V dropped 1 base and J dropped 11; count of bases not matched to a gene: 7. Germline-derived CDR1 and CDR2 are SGHAT and FQDESV (reference sequence). The CDR3 is 13 amino acids. CDR3 sequence reads: CASSLGGTATYTF. The CDR3 DNA follows: TGTGCCAGCAGCTTAGGAGGGACAGCCACATACACCTTC.

The rearrangement joins TRBV24-1 to TRBJ1-4; D is uncertain. Germline assignment: CDR1 KGHDR and CDR2 SFDVKD. The CDR3 covers 15 residues. V was pared by 3 bases and J by 5 bases, with 12 bases between. In DNA, the CDR3 is TGTGCCACCAGTGATGGTCTTTCCTCGAATGAAAAACTGTTTTTT. Translation: CATSDGLSSNEKLFF.